The 29 T cell receptor beta chains listed next were all sequenced from one sample in a study of beta chain features in type 1 diabetes. Study outcomes and limitations: Among patients with Type 1 diabetes, TCRB CDR3s were moderately but significantly shorter in every one of the four CD4+ subsets.

All of the isolated RNA was reverse transcribed, so expressed TCRB transcripts were sequenced. The table came from immunoSEQ multiplex PCR; TCRdb's copy has only in-frame clones and leaves some out. The repertoire holds 300,000 to 400,000 clones, with 9.3% as singletons. For these TCRs, the target antigens are not known. Sequencing was performed on central memory CD4+ T cells from blood. Source of these receptors: a man aged 30 to 39 with type 1 diabetes.

This clone showed up just a few times. In the same sample, other DNA sequences code for this CDR3. The rearrangement links TRBV18 to TRBJ2-5; D gene ambiguous. Germline CDR1 is KGHSH and CDR2 is LQKENI. The V gene lost 3 bases and the J gene lost 1 base, with 3 bases spanning the gap. The CDR3 extends over 12 amino acids. The CDR3 here is CASSPGQETQYF. Written as DNA, the CDR3 is TGTGCCAGCTCACCGGGCCAAGAGACCCAGTACTTC.

In its sample, this clone was seen a few times. The chain joins TRBV5-1 to TRBJ1-4, with 7 positions matching TRBD1. Germline-derived CDR1 and CDR2 are SGHRS and YFSETQ. The CDR3 runs 14 residues. The ends lost 3 bases at V and 7 bases at J; junction bases unmatched: 6. The CDR3 DNA reads as TGCGCCAGCAGCTCCGGACAGGACCCTGAAAAACTGTTTTTT. Translating gives CASSSGQDPEKLFF. Based on the CDR3 plus reference TRBV5-1 and TRBJ1-4, the full variable domain is KAGVTQTPRYLIKTRGQQVTLSCSPISGHRSVSWYQQTPGQGLQFLFEYFSETQRNKGNFPGRFSGRQFSNSRSEMNVSTLELGDSALYLCASSSGQDPEKLFFGSGTQLSVL.

The chain has TRBV7-2 and TRBJ2-7, with a tentative D call TRBD1 (6 bases). The length of the CDR3 is 13 residues. Germline-derived CDR1 and CDR2 are SGHTA and FQGNSA. The ends were cut back, 5 bases at V and 4 bases at J, with 12 bases in the middle. The CDR3 DNA is TGTGCCAGCAGCCCAGGGGCAGGGTACGAGCAGTACTTC. It codes for CASSPGAGYEQYF.

The CDR3 sequence: CASSQKPGGTGYNEQFF. CDR3 DNA sequence: TGCGCCAGCAGCCAAAAGCCGGGCGGGACAGGATACAATGAGCAGTTCTTC. The genes are TRBV4-3 and TRBJ2-1, with 8 bases aligning to TRBD1. V was clipped by 2 bases and J by 4 bases; unmatched bases: 10. In germline, CDR1 is LGHNA, CDR2 YSLEER. CDR3 length: 17 residues.

This clone has only a few counts. The rearrangement links TRBV5-4 to TRBJ2-5; the D is unclear. The germline V gene encodes CDR1 SGHNT and CDR2 YYREEE (reference sequence). Deletions cut 4 bases from V and 3 bases from J, with 13 bases between. The CDR3 consists of 14 residues. CDR3 nucleotides: TGTGCCAGCAGCATAAGACTGGATGAAGAGACCCAGTACTTC. It specifies CASSIRLDEETQYF.

The genes are TRBV7-9 and TRBJ1-1; the match to TRBD1 covers 10 bases. In germline, CDR1 is SEHNR, CDR2 FQNEAQ (reference sequence). This CDR3 contains 14 residues. Unmatched junction bases numbered 4, after V lost 4 bases and J lost 5 bases. DNA of the CDR3: TGTGCCAGCAGCTGGGACAGGGGAGGGACTGAAGCTTTCTTT. Protein: CASSWDRGGTEAFF.

The chain couples TRBV18 to TRBJ1-1; 7 nucleotides line up with TRBD1. This CDR3 contains 13 residues. CDR1 and CDR2 from the germline V gene are KGHSH and LQKENI. J gave up 3 bases and V 3 bases, and 1 base lay outside the gene matches. The CDR3 loop is CASSPDRDTEAFF. CDR3 in DNA: TGTGCCAGCTCACCTGACAGGGACACTGAAGCTTTCTTT.

This rearrangement joins TRBV7-2 to TRBJ2-5; no clear D gene. Germline lookup yields CDR1 SGHTA and CDR2 FQGNSA. The V and J ends lost 1 base and 4 bases respectively, with 4 bases between them. The CDR3 covers 12 residues. For the CDR3, the DNA is TGTGCCAGCAGCTTAGAGGTAGAGACCCAGTACTTC. This gives the protein CASSLEVETQYF. Using reference TRBV7-2 and TRBJ2-5 for the parts outside the CDR3, the full variable domain is GAGVSQSPSNKVTEKGKDVELRCDPISGHTALYWYRQSLGQGLEFLIYFQGNSAPDKSGLPSDRFSAERTGGSVSTLTIQRTQQEDSAVYLCASSLEVETQYFGPGTRLLVL.

V is TRBV30 and J is TRBJ1-6, with D perhaps matching TRBD1 (5 bases). CDR1 is GTSNPN, CDR2 SVGIG, per germline (reference sequence). The germline V and J ends were trimmed by 6 bases and 4 bases, with 16 bases remaining between them. The CDR3 has 15 residues. The DNA for the CDR3 is TGTGCCTGTCTAGCGGGGGAAGGGTATAATTCACCCCTCCACTTT. Its protein is CACLAGEGYNSPLHF.

The CDR3 protein is CASSFQGGTDTQYF. DNA for the CDR3: TGCGCCAGCAGCTTTCAGGGAGGCACAGATACGCAGTATTTT. V usage is TRBV5-1 and J usage is TRBJ2-3; either TRBD1 or TRBD2 may fit D (5 bases each). CDR3 length: 14 amino acids. Looked up from germline, CDR1 is SGHRS and CDR2 is YFSETQ. The V and J ends lost 2 bases and 1 base respectively, with 8 bases between them.

This clone was observed a few times. The rearrangement joins TRBV20-1 to TRBJ2-2, with D tentatively TRBD1 or TRBD2 (5 bases each). This CDR3 spans 11 amino acids. V was shortened by 5 bases and J by 6 bases, with 7 bases between the two germline ends. The germline V gene has CDR1 DFQATT and CDR2 SNEGSKA (reference sequence). The CDR3 reads CSALGPGELFF. Written as DNA, the CDR3 is TGCAGTGCTCTGGGACCCGGGGAGCTGTTTTTT.

Note on this clone: Other DNA sequences in this sample translate to the same CDR3. This chain uses TRBV5-1 with TRBJ2-3; D not resolved. Germline CDR1 SGHRS, CDR2 YFSETQ. Trimming cost V 4 bases and J 2 bases, with 11 bases left between them. The CDR3 runs to 14 residues. CDR3 bases: TGCGCCAGCAGCCTAGGGCAGTCCACAGATACGCAGTATTTT. It codes for CASSLGQSTDTQYF.

The CDR3 sequence is CASNLAGRHNEQFF. In DNA, the CDR3 is TGTGCCAGCAATCTAGCGGGGAGACACAATGAGCAGTTCTTC. J is TRBJ2-1 and V is TRBV27; 9 positions agree with TRBD2. The CDR3 contains 14 residues. Trimming removed 7 bases from V and 5 bases from J; junction bases left unmatched: 6. Germline CDR1 and CDR2: MNHEY and SMNVEV (reference sequence).

This clone was found a few times. The chain is built from TRBV5-4 and TRBJ1-1, with a possible D match to TRBD1 (5 bases). The CDR3 totals 15 residues. Germline V gene data show CDR1 as SGHNT and CDR2 as YYREEE (reference sequence). The V gene lost 0 bases and the J gene lost 1 base, with 10 bases spanning the gap. CDR3 residues: CASSLGGSWNTEAFF. Written as DNA, the CDR3 is TGTGCCAGCAGCTTGGGGGGCAGCTGGAACACTGAAGCTTTCTTT. Combining the CDR3 with reference TRBV5-4 and TRBJ1-1 gives the whole variable domain ETGVTQSPTHLIKTRGQQVTLRCSSQSGHNTVSWYQQALGQGPQFIFQYYREEENGRGNFPPRFSGLQFPNYSSELNVNALELDDSALYLCASSLGGSWNTEAFFGQGTRLTVV.

This clone turned up a few times. The chain couples TRBV10-1 to TRBJ1-1, with D uncertain. The CDR3 is 13 amino acids. V was trimmed by 3 bases and J by 13 bases, leaving 18 bases between them. Germline CDR1 reads WNHNN; CDR2 reads SYGVQD (reference sequence). The CDR3 DNA reads as TGCGCCAGCAGTGATCAGGCACTCGTTCACGGTTTCTTT. Translation gives CASSDQALVHGFF.

The table lists this clone with a few counts. The gene calls are TRBV15 and TRBJ1-5, with a weak D call TRBD1 (5 bases). With 0 bases removed from V and 0 bases from J, the gap between germline ends came to 12 bases. The germline CDR1 and CDR2 sequences are LNHNV and YYDKDF (reference sequence). The CDR3 consists of 17 residues. CDR3 sequence reads: CATSRDPRAFSNQPQHF. As DNA, the CDR3 is TGTGCCACCAGCAGAGATCCCAGGGCCTTTAGCAATCAGCCCCAGCATTTT.

This chain connects TRBV7-9 to TRBJ1-1; unclear D gene. CDR1 is SEHNR, CDR2 FQNEAQ, per germline (reference sequence). The CDR3 sequence is 16 residues long. V gave up 1 base and J gave up 4 bases, with 16 bases separating them. CDR3 region: CASSLGGPALSTEAFF. CDR3 nucleotide sequence: TGTGCCAGCAGCTTAGGAGGACCCGCCCTGAGCACTGAAGCTTTCTTT.

This chain connects TRBV2 to TRBJ2-3, with D unclear. The germline CDR1 and CDR2 sequences are SNHLY and FYNNEI. The CDR3 covers 11 residues. V was cut by 7 bases and J by 5 bases, with 7 bases left in between. The CDR3, as DNA: TGTGCCAGCAATTCGGGAGATACGCAGTATTTT. Its protein product is CASNSGDTQYF.

V is TRBV7-9 and J is TRBJ1-5; D unclear. This CDR3 comprises 14 residues. Germline V lookup: CDR1 SEHNR, CDR2 FQNEAQ (reference sequence). Trimming shortened V by 1 base and J by 6 bases, and 10 bases separated the two germline ends. Written as DNA, the CDR3 is TGTGCCAGCAGCTTAGAGGCAGAATCTCAGCCCCAGCATTTT. It is translated as CASSLEAESQPQHF.

The chain carries TRBV5-1 and TRBJ1-1; 8 nucleotides align to TRBD1. Per the germline V gene, CDR1 is SGHRS and CDR2 is YFSETQ. The CDR3 has 14 amino acids. V shed 2 bases, J shed 12 bases, and the junction held 12 bases outside the gene matches. In nucleotides, the CDR3 is TGCGCCAGCAGCTTCGGGGACCCAGGACAGGGTTCTTTCTTT. Its translation: CASSFGDPGQGSFF.

This chain joins TRBV6-6 and TRBJ2-5, with D perhaps TRBD2 (6 bases). V was trimmed by 8 bases and J by 1 base, leaving 11 bases between them. This CDR3 is 13 amino acids long. Germline CDR1 MNHNY, CDR2 SVGAGI (reference sequence). The CDR3 spells CASGAGTQETQYF. The CDR3 nucleotides are TGTGCCAGCGGCGCGGGGACCCAAGAGACCCAGTACTTC.

This clone was picked up a small number of times. This chain joins TRBV4-3 and TRBJ1-4, with no clear D. The CDR3 has 13 amino acids. Per the germline V gene, CDR1 is LGHNA and CDR2 is YSLEER. With 6 bases removed from V and 8 bases from J, the gap between germline ends came to 13 bases. The CDR3 DNA follows: TGCGCCAGCAGATCGGGAGTCGGGGAAAAACTGTTTTTT. Translated, it gives CASRSGVGEKLFF.

This chain links TRBV28 with TRBJ2-7, with 7 bases that match TRBD2. This CDR3 is 15 amino acids long. Germline CDR1 is MDHEN and CDR2 is SYDVKM. V was clipped by 0 bases and J by 5 bases; unmatched bases: 7. The CDR3 sequence is CASSLWSGLADEQYF. CDR3 DNA: TGTGCCAGCAGTTTATGGTCGGGCCTAGCGGACGAGCAGTACTTC.

This clone was recorded a few times. The chain combines TRBV5-6 with TRBJ1-1, with TRBD1 as a possible D gene (5 bases). V was trimmed by 2 bases and J by 0 bases, leaving 8 bases between them. From germline, CDR1 is SGHDT and CDR2 YYEEEE. This CDR3 has 14 residues. DNA for the CDR3: TGTGCCAGCAGCTTTGGGGGTGTGAACACTGAAGCTTTCTTT. Its protein is CASSFGGVNTEAFF.

This clone was found a few times. J is TRBJ1-6 and V is TRBV27; D unresolved. V lost 8 bases to trimming and J lost 13 bases, with 18 bases between them. This CDR3 is built from 13 residues. From germline, CDR1 is MNHEY and CDR2 SMNVEV (reference sequence). The chain's CDR3 is CASAKQKGRPLHF. CDR3 nucleotides: TGTGCCAGCGCCAAACAAAAAGGCAGGCCCCTCCACTTT.

J is TRBJ2-7 and V is TRBV11-2, with TRBD1 matching over 7 bases. This CDR3 has 15 amino acids. Looked up from germline, CDR1 is SGHAT and CDR2 is FQNNGV. V was pared by 1 base and J by 3 bases, with 6 bases of the junction left unmatched. CDR3 region: CASSLGQGDLYEQYF. For the CDR3, the DNA is TGTGCCAGCAGCTTAGGTCAGGGGGATCTCTACGAGCAGTACTTC.

This clone came up a few times. The chain employs TRBV4-1 and TRBJ1-5; TRBD1 is a possible D gene (5 bases). Germline CDR1 MGHRA, CDR2 YSYEKL. V dropped 0 bases and J dropped 5 bases, with 5 bases sitting between them. This CDR3 has 13 residues. CDR3 protein: CASSQDRDQPQHF. CDR3 bases: TGCGCCAGCAGCCAAGACAGGGATCAGCCCCAGCATTTT.

The chain recombines TRBV2 with TRBJ2-2; D might be TRBD2 (5 bases). Trimming pared 8 bases from V and 8 bases from J, leaving 15 bases between. CDR3 size: 13 residues. CDR1 and CDR2 from the germline V gene are SNHLY and FYNNEI. CDR3 protein: CASSVDSKGELFF. The CDR3 region has the DNA TGTGCCAGCTCCGTGGACTCTAAGGGGGAGCTGTTTTTT.

This clone has only a few counts. The chain recombines TRBV29-1 with TRBJ1-1; D remains unclear. The germline V gene encodes CDR1 SQVTM and CDR2 ANQGSEA. With 3 bases removed from V and 1 base from J, the gap between germline ends came to 9 bases. CDR3 size: 13 residues. DNA for the CDR3: TGCAGCGTTGAGGGCCCATCGAACACTGAAGCTTTCTTT. Amino acid sequence: CSVEGPSNTEAFF.